A single sample is the source of the 25 T cell receptor beta chains below, sequenced in a study of regulatory T cells in long-lasting Graves disease. To make TCR beta libraries, researchers used iRepertoire HTBI primers and Arm-PCR of CDR3 regions. TCRdb re-called the multiplex PCR reads through MiXCR, storing one row per CDR3 protein. Of 600,000 to 850,000 distinct CDR3 sequences in the sample, roughly 30% were seen once. Time point noted: persistent/refractory GD, antithyroid drugs over 5 years with positive TRAb. PBMC-derived RNA was used for the TCR library. Sequences were derived from peripheral blood mononuclear cells (PBMCs), sampled when the disease was refractory, from a patient treated with antithyroid drugs. The receptor source for this set is a female donor with Graves disease.

V is TRBV5-1 and J is TRBJ2-7; perhaps TRBD2 as D (6 bases). This CDR3 contains 15 residues. The germline V and J ends were trimmed by 3 bases and 3 bases, with 16 bases remaining between them. CDR1 and CDR2 from the germline V gene are SGHRS and YFSETQ. The DNA for the CDR3 is TGCGCCAGCAGCTGGACCCCTGAGGGAGGCTACGAGCAGTACTTC. This codes for CASSWTPEGGYEQYF.

There are a few counts of this clonotype. The rearrangement joins TRBV6-2 or TRBV6-3 to TRBJ2-5; D gene ambiguous. V lost 5 bases to trimming and J lost 4 bases, with 8 bases between them. This CDR3 comprises 12 residues. Germline values: CDR1 MNHEY, CDR2 SVGEGT. CDR3 coding DNA: TGTGCCAGCAGTGACCCCGGAGAGACCCAGTACTTC. Residues: CASSDPGETQYF.

The chain has TRBV19 and TRBJ1-1; the match to TRBD1 covers 9 bases. CDR3 length equals 14 residues. Germline CDR1 is LNHDA and CDR2 is SQIVND (reference sequence). J lost 3 bases, V lost 6 bases, and 5 bases had no gene match. The CDR3 spells CASRRTGEDTEAFF. The CDR3 nucleotides are TGTGCCAGTAGAAGGACAGGGGAGGACACTGAAGCTTTCTTT. Full variable domain (missing parts from reference TRBV19 and TRBJ1-1): DGGITQSPKYLFRKEGQNVTLSCEQNLNHDAMYWYRQDPGQGLRLIYYSQIVNDFQKGDIAEGYSVSREKKESFPLTVTSAQKNPTAFYLCASRRTGEDTEAFFGQGTRLTVV.

This clonotype was seen only a few times. The rearrangement joins TRBV5-1 to TRBJ1-1; 9 positions match TRBD1. The V segment lost 4 bases and the J segment 0 bases; nucleotides outside the gene matches: 7. The length of the CDR3 is 16 residues. The V gene's germline CDR1 is SGHRS and CDR2 YFSETQ. CDR3 sequence reads: CASSARRQGVNTEAFF. The CDR3 nucleotides are TGCGCCAGCAGCGCCCGGAGACAGGGGGTGAACACTGAAGCTTTCTTT.

The chain couples TRBV20-1 to TRBJ1-3; 10 bases align to TRBD1. This CDR3 is built from 15 residues. J lost 4 bases, V lost 6 bases, and 9 bases had no gene match. Germline V gene data show CDR1 as DFQATT and CDR2 as SNEGSKA (reference sequence). CDR3 nucleotide sequence: TGCAGTGCACGTCGACAGGGGGCAAGAGGAAACACCATATATTTT. It yields the protein CSARRQGARGNTIYF.

This clonotype showed up just a few times. This rearrangement joins TRBV7-9 to TRBJ2-5; possible D gene TRBD2, 5 bases. Germline CDR1 SEHNR, CDR2 FQNEAQ (reference sequence). The CDR3 is 16 amino acids. V was trimmed by 0 bases and J by 5 bases, leaving 16 bases between them. This chain's CDR3 is CASSLAVPSRGETQYF. CDR3 DNA: TGTGCCAGCAGCTTAGCAGTACCCTCAAGAGGGGAGACCCAGTACTTC.

V and J are TRBV12-3 or TRBV12-4 and TRBJ2-6; 9 bases line up with TRBD1. The ends lost 5 bases at V and 5 bases at J; junction bases unmatched: 10. This CDR3 spans 17 amino acids. The CDR3 sequence: CASSRPGTGFRANVLTF. The CDR3 region has the DNA TGTGCCAGCAGTAGACCCGGGACAGGGTTTAGGGCCAACGTCCTGACTTTC.

The chain has TRBV18 and TRBJ1-5; no clear D gene. This CDR3 comprises 16 residues. Germline CDR1 KGHSH, CDR2 LQKENI. The V end lost 1 base, the J end lost 2 bases, and 12 bases lay between the germline ends. CDR3 in DNA: TGTGCCAGCTCACCACTACCCGTCAAGCGCAATCAGCCCCAGCATTTT. This encodes CASSPLPVKRNQPQHF.

This clonotype showed up many times. The chain joins TRBV6-1 to TRBJ1-1; D gene uncertain. CDR1 MNHNS and CDR2 SASEGT come from the germline V gene. The CDR3 consists of 12 residues. V lost 3 bases and J lost 7, with 9 bases in between. The CDR3 DNA reads TGTGCCAGCAGTGATGTTCGGTATGAAGCTTTCTTT. It yields the protein CASSDVRYEAFF.

Concerning this clonotype itself: One end of the junction varies from germline; a read error may be responsible. This chain uses TRBV7-2 with TRBJ1-5, with no clear D. From germline, CDR1 is SGHTA and CDR2 FQGNSA. This CDR3 is 16 amino acids long. The CDR3 here is CASNLGIPRGNQPQHF. CDR3 nucleotide sequence: TGTGCCAGCAACTTAGGTATACCGAGGGGCAATCAGCCCCAGCATTTT. Complete variable domain (other parts from reference TRBV7-2 and TRBJ1-5): GAGVSQSPSNKVTEKGKDVELRCDPISGHTALYWYRQSLGQGLEFLIYFQGNSAPDKSGLPSDRFSAERTGGSVSTLTIQRTQQEDSAVYLCASNLGIPRGNQPQHFGDGTRLSIL.

CDR3 sequence: CASRAGASGNTIYF. CDR3 sequence (DNA): TGTGCCAGTCGGGCAGGGGCATCTGGAAACACCATATATTTT. This rearrangement joins TRBV19 to TRBJ1-3; the D gene is possibly TRBD1 (6 bases). Germline V lookup: CDR1 LNHDA, CDR2 SQIVND (reference sequence). The V end was cut by 8 bases, the J end by 1 base, with 12 bases between. This CDR3 has 14 residues.

This clonotype was seen a few times. The rearrangement joins TRBV6-1 to TRBJ2-2; D possibly corresponds to TRBD2 (5 bases). V lost 11 bases and J 5 bases, leaving 18 bases between the germline ends. The CDR3 has 14 residues. Germline lookup yields CDR1 MNHNS and CDR2 SASEGT. CDR3 protein: CAGEGEAITGELFF. The CDR3 region has the DNA TGTGCCGGCGAGGGAGAAGCGATAACCGGGGAGCTGTTTTTT.

The chain carries TRBV9 and TRBJ1-2; the D is unclear. V lost 2 bases and J 4 bases, leaving 9 bases between the germline ends. Germline CDR1 and CDR2: SGDLS and YYNGEE. CDR3 length: 13 residues. The CDR3 DNA is TGTGCCAGCAGCGTGGAGGGAACCTATGGCTACACCTTC. This translates into CASSVEGTYGYTF.

This clonotype was detected only a few times. The rearrangement joins TRBV25-1 to TRBJ1-2, with D maybe TRBD1 (6 bases). Trimming pared 3 bases from V and 3 bases from J, leaving 11 bases between. The CDR3 length is 14 residues. CDR1 is MGHDK, CDR2 SYGVNS, per germline. This CDR3 reads CASSDQGRHYGYTF. CDR3 bases: TGTGCCAGCAGTGACCAGGGGCGACACTATGGCTACACCTTC.

This clonotype turned up a few times. The genes are TRBV11-2 and TRBJ2-7, with 8 bases that match TRBD2. The trim removed 4 bases at V and 5 bases at J, leaving 13 bases unmatched. This CDR3 is 16 amino acids long. Germline CDR1 reads SGHAT; CDR2 reads FQNNGV. The CDR3 region is CASSSWGVGRVHEQYF. The DNA for the CDR3 is TGTGCCAGCAGCTCATGGGGGGTCGGGAGGGTCCACGAGCAGTACTTC. The full variable domain, rest sourced from reference TRBV11-2 and TRBJ2-7, is EAGVAQSPRYKIIEKRQSVAFWCNPISGHATLYWYQQILGQGPKLLIQFQNNGVVDDSQLPKDRFSAERLKGVDSTLKIQPAKLEDSAVYLCASSSWGVGRVHEQYFGPGTRLTVT.

This clonotype has only a few counts. This sequence joins TRBV27 and TRBJ2-5, with a weak D call TRBD1 (6 bases). V dropped 2 bases and J dropped 3 bases, with 13 bases sitting between them. The germline gives CDR1 MNHEY, CDR2 SMNVEV (reference sequence). CDR3 length: 15 amino acids. CDR3: CASSLLWDTKETQYF. The DNA for the CDR3 is TGTGCCAGCAGTTTACTATGGGACACCAAAGAGACCCAGTACTTC.

This clonotype was found many times. This chain joins TRBV2 and TRBJ1-4, with a weak D call TRBD1 (5 bases). The germline V gene has CDR1 SNHLY and CDR2 FYNNEI. This CDR3 has 15 amino acids. The V end was cut by 1 base, the J end by 8 bases, with 14 bases between. The CDR3 coding sequence is TGTGCCAGCAGTGAAGATGGGGCAGGGCGGGAAAAACTGTTTTTT. Its translation: CASSEDGAGREKLFF.

This clonotype was found many times. The gene calls are TRBV9 and TRBJ1-1; D unresolved. Germline CDR1 and CDR2: SGDLS and YYNGEE. The germline V and J ends were trimmed by 0 bases and 0 bases, with 6 bases remaining between them. The CDR3 length is 14 residues. The CDR3 coding sequence is TGTGCCAGCAGCGTAGGACAAATGAACACTGAAGCTTTCTTT. This codes for CASSVGQMNTEAFF.

The V and J genes are TRBV6-1 and TRBJ2-1; no firm D call. There are 13 residues in the CDR3. Trimming pared 10 bases from V and 11 bases from J, leaving 21 bases between. CDR1 is MNHNS, CDR2 SASEGT, per germline. This CDR3 reads CATSPTVRTKQFF. CDR3 DNA: TGTGCCACTAGTCCAACGGTTCGGACGAAGCAGTTCTTC.

A few counts support this clonotype. J is TRBJ2-7 and V is TRBV7-9; weak D call: TRBD1 (5 bases). V was clipped by 5 bases and J by 3 bases, with 14 bases between them. The CDR3 is 14 residues long. CDR1 is SEHNR, CDR2 FQNEAQ, per germline (reference sequence). DNA of the CDR3: TGTGCCAGCAGCCCGGCCAGGGTAATCTACGAGCAGTACTTC. Translated: CASSPARVIYEQYF.

This sequence joins TRBV30 and TRBJ1-1; D remains unclear. The CDR3 spans 10 residues. V shed 8 bases and J shed 4 bases, with 8 bases lying between them. Germline V lookup: CDR1 GTSNPN, CDR2 SVGIG (reference sequence). CDR3 DNA: TGTGCCGGGCGGGGCACTGAAGCTTTCTTT. This gives the protein CAGRGTEAFF.

This chain connects TRBV5-1 to TRBJ2-2, with 9 nucleotides matching TRBD1. Looked up from germline, CDR1 is SGHRS and CDR2 is YFSETQ. The CDR3 length is 17 residues. The V segment lost 1 base and the J segment 0 bases; nucleotides outside the gene matches: 4. The CDR3 sequence is CASSLTTGGTNTGELFF. The DNA for the CDR3 is TGCGCCAGCAGCTTGACGACAGGGGGTACGAACACCGGGGAGCTGTTTTTT.

This clonotype was detected many times. The chain has TRBV6-1 and TRBJ1-2; D remains ambiguous. Germline V lookup: CDR1 MNHNS, CDR2 SASEGT. This CDR3 is built from 12 residues. V lost 2 bases and J 6 bases, leaving 7 bases between the germline ends. The chain's CDR3 is CASSERGNGYTF. For the CDR3, the DNA is TGTGCCAGCAGTGAAAGAGGGAATGGCTACACCTTC.

This clonotype was seen repeatedly, ten times or more. The genes are TRBV6-1 and TRBJ1-5; 7 bases fit TRBD1. The CDR3 is 15 residues long. Germline V gene lookup returns CDR1 MNHNS and CDR2 SASEGT. After removal of 4 bases from V and 2 bases from J, the junction contained 5 bases not matched to a gene. The CDR3 DNA is TGTGCCAGCAGTGCCCCAGGGGGTCGCAATCAGCCCCAGCATTTT. Translation: CASSAPGGRNQPQHF.

This clonotype was counted a few times. The V and J genes are TRBV19 and TRBJ1-2, with TRBD1 identical over 10 bases. Trimming removed 6 bases from V and 7 bases from J; junction bases left unmatched: 2. Germline CDR1 reads LNHDA; CDR2 reads SQIVND (reference sequence). The CDR3 runs 12 residues. CDR3 nucleotide sequence: TGTGCCAGTAGGGGGACAGGGGCTGGCTACACCTTC. It encodes CASRGTGAGYTF. Full variable domain (outside the CDR3, taken from reference TRBV19 and TRBJ1-2): DGGITQSPKYLFRKEGQNVTLSCEQNLNHDAMYWYRQDPGQGLRLIYYSQIVNDFQKGDIAEGYSVSREKKESFPLTVTSAQKNPTAFYLCASRGTGAGYTFGSGTRLTVV.